The 31 T cell receptor beta chains below come from one sample, sequenced in a study of T cell changes during pregnancy in multiple sclerosis. Some clones are missing from TCRdb's copy, which holds only in-frame ones; the method was immunoSEQ multiplex PCR. Seen here are approximately 70,000 clones, roughly nine tenths observed once, and the top ten hold approximately 1%. This specimen consisted of peripheral blood, obtained in the third trimester of pregnancy. The origin of the receptors is a female donor with multiple sclerosis, enrolled in a pregnancy study.

This chain joins TRBV9 and TRBJ1-3; 7 bases map to TRBD1. Germline V gene sequence: CDR1 SGDLS, CDR2 YYNGEE. The CDR3 runs to 16 residues. V shed 1 base, J shed 3 bases, and the junction held 7 bases outside the gene matches. In nucleotides, the CDR3 is TGTGCCAGCAGCGTATCCCCAGGGGGTGGTGGAAACACCATATATTTT. Residues: CASSVSPGGGGNTIYF.

The chain recombines TRBV6-6 with TRBJ1-2; 8 bases are a match to TRBD1. Germline values: CDR1 MNHNY, CDR2 SVGAGI (reference sequence). Trimming at V came to 4 bases and at J to 6 bases, leaving 10 bases not matched to a gene. The CDR3 sequence is 15 residues long. CDR3 loop: CASSSLTGAEHGYTF. The CDR3 DNA reads TGTGCCAGCAGTTCCCTGACAGGGGCAGAGCATGGCTACACCTTC.

The rearrangement joins TRBV6-1 to TRBJ1-5, with TRBD1 as a possible D gene (6 bases). V was pared by 8 bases and J by 3 bases, with 17 bases between. This CDR3 comprises 15 residues. Germline assignment: CDR1 MNHNS and CDR2 SASEGT. The CDR3 DNA reads TGTGCCAGCCATAGACCAGGGGATCTCAATCAGCCCCAGCATTTT. Its protein product is CASHRPGDLNQPQHF.

This chain connects TRBV4-3 to TRBJ1-2; D may be TRBD1 (5 bases). Germline V lookup: CDR1 LGHNA, CDR2 YSLEER. CDR3 length equals 16 residues. The V gene lost 0 bases and the J gene lost 7 bases, with 18 bases spanning the gap. The CDR3 DNA sequence: TGCGCCAGCAGCCAAGATGGATGGGCCTGGAGGGGTGGCTACACCTTC. It yields the protein CASSQDGWAWRGGYTF.

CDR3 sequence: CAISETGQFYGYTF. CDR3 bases: TGTGCCATCAGTGAGACCGGACAGTTCTATGGCTACACCTTC. This chain links TRBV10-3 with TRBJ1-2, with TRBD1 as a possible D gene (6 bases). The V gene's germline CDR1 is ENHRY and CDR2 SYGVKD. This CDR3 has 14 amino acids. The V and J ends lost 2 bases and 4 bases respectively, with 11 bases between them.

The V gene is TRBV5-6, the J gene TRBJ1-2; maybe TRBD1 (5 bases). CDR3 length: 14 amino acids. Germline-derived CDR1 and CDR2 are SGHDT and YYEEEE. The V and J ends lost 0 bases and 8 bases respectively, with 14 bases between them. The CDR3 DNA is TGTGCCAGCAGCTTGGGGACAAGTTCATGGGGCTACACCTTC. It codes for CASSLGTSSWGYTF.

This clone was detected once. The chain links TRBV21-1 to TRBJ1-1. TRBV21-1 is described as a pseudogene. This CDR3 region has 14 residues. The CDR3 protein is CASSKVMGGTEAFF. In nucleotides, the CDR3 is TGTGCCAGCAGCAAAGTGATGGGGGGCACTGAAGCTTTCTTT.

The chain uses TRBV7-6 and TRBJ2-7; possible D gene TRBD2, 6 bases. The V gene lost 1 base and the J gene lost 0 bases, with 10 bases spanning the gap. The V gene's germline CDR1 is SGHVS and CDR2 FNYEAQ. This CDR3 comprises 15 residues. The CDR3 region is CASSLGRGSSYEQYF. Here the CDR3 DNA reads TGTGCCAGCAGCTTAGGCCGGGGGAGCTCCTACGAGCAGTACTTC.

The chain carries TRBV28 and TRBJ2-1; 7 bases fit TRBD1. Germline lookup yields CDR1 MDHEN and CDR2 SYDVKM. The CDR3 length is 15 residues. Trimming removed 6 bases from V and 0 bases from J; junction bases left unmatched: 5. The CDR3 DNA follows: TGTGCCAGCAGCCTCGGACAGGCCTCCTACAATGAGCAGTTCTTC. It encodes CASSLGQASYNEQFF.

The V call is TRBV5-6, the J call TRBJ1-2; D gene uncertain. The CDR3 spans 15 residues. V lost 0 bases to trimming and J lost 7 bases, with 16 bases between them. CDR1 is SGHDT and CDR2 is YYEEEE in the germline V gene. CDR3 sequence: CASSLDPSGMSGYTF. The CDR3 nucleotides read TGTGCCAGCAGCTTGGATCCGTCGGGGATGAGTGGCTACACCTTC. Based on the CDR3 plus reference TRBV5-6 and TRBJ1-2, the full variable domain is DAGVTQSPTHLIKTRGQQVTLRCSPKSGHDTVSWYQQALGQGPQFIFQYYEEEERQRGNFPDRFSGHQFPNYSSELNVNALLLGDSALYLCASSLDPSGMSGYTFGSGTRLTVV.

This clone is a singleton in its sample. The chain is built from TRBV5-1 and TRBJ2-3, with TRBD2 matching 10 bases. Trimming cost V 1 base and J 0 bases; bases outside gene matches: 14. This CDR3 is built from 20 residues. Germline V lookup: CDR1 SGHRS, CDR2 YFSETQ. In DNA, the CDR3 is TGCGCCAGCAGCTTGTGTTGCTCGAGGACTAGCGGATATAGCACAGATACGCAGTATTTT. Its translation is CASSLCCSRTSGYSTDTQYF. Variable domain in full (rest from reference TRBV5-1 and TRBJ2-3): KAGVTQTPRYLIKTRGQQVTLSCSPISGHRSVSWYQQTPGQGLQFLFEYFSETQRNKGNFPGRFSGRQFSNSRSEMNVSTLELGDSALYLCASSLCCSRTSGYSTDTQYFGPGTRLTVL.

This chain joins TRBV11-2 and TRBJ1-2; 7 bases fit TRBD1. Germline V lookup: CDR1 SGHAT, CDR2 FQNNGV. The CDR3 is made up of 16 amino acids. V lost 4 bases to trimming and J lost 4 bases; unmatched junction nucleotides: 12. CDR3 loop: CASSSVLRTGIYGYTF. The CDR3 DNA is TGTGCCAGCAGCTCCGTTCTACGGACAGGAATCTATGGCTACACCTTC. The whole variable domain, remainder taken from reference TRBV11-2 and TRBJ1-2, is EAGVAQSPRYKIIEKRQSVAFWCNPISGHATLYWYQQILGQGPKLLIQFQNNGVVDDSQLPKDRFSAERLKGVDSTLKIQPAKLEDSAVYLCASSSVLRTGIYGYTFGSGTRLTVV.

This clone was detected only once. The chain carries TRBV28 and TRBJ1-5, with 9 bases matching TRBD1. J was trimmed by 0 bases and V by 3 bases; bases with no gene match: 12. The CDR3 is 19 amino acids. CDR1 is MDHEN and CDR2 is SYDVKM in the germline V gene. DNA of the CDR3: TGTGCCAGCAGTTTGATACAGGGGGCCATTCAGTATAGCAATCAGCCCCAGCATTTT. Its translation is CASSLIQGAIQYSNQPQHF.

J is TRBJ1-1 and V is TRBV28; 8 bases match TRBD1. Unmatched junction bases numbered 7, after V lost 8 bases and J lost 5 bases. CDR1 MDHEN and CDR2 SYDVKM come from the germline V gene. This CDR3 spans 13 amino acids. The CDR3 DNA is TGTGCCAGCCAGGGGGCGCGGGCTACTGAAGCTTTCTTT. Amino acids: CASQGARATEAFF.

V gene TRBV7-3 combines with J gene TRBJ2-7, with 10 nucleotides matching TRBD2. The CDR3 is made up of 14 amino acids. Per the germline V gene, CDR1 is SGHTA and CDR2 is FQGTGA. The V and J ends lost 5 bases and 3 bases, in that order; junction bases with no gene match: 4. The CDR3 bases are TGTGCCAGCAGCCGTGGACTAGCGGTCTACGAGCAGTACTTC. Amino acid sequence: CASSRGLAVYEQYF.

This chain connects TRBV28 to TRBJ1-1, with D uncertain. Per germline, CDR1 MDHEN and CDR2 SYDVKM. The V and J ends lost 6 bases and 1 base respectively, with 6 bases between them. The CDR3 is made up of 12 amino acids. The CDR3 bases are TGTGCCAGCAGGACACCGAACACTGAAGCTTTCTTT. It specifies CASRTPNTEAFF. Together with reference TRBV28 and TRBJ1-1, the CDR3 gives the full variable domain: DVKVTQSSRYLVKRTGEKVFLECVQDMDHENMFWYRQDPGLGLRLIYFSYDVKMKEKGDIPEGYSVSREKKERFSLILESASTNQTSMYLCASRTPNTEAFFGQGTRLTVV.

This chain joins TRBV11-2 and TRBJ2-5, with 12 positions matching TRBD2. The V and J ends lost 5 bases and 3 bases, in that order; junction bases with no gene match: 4. The CDR3 consists of 15 residues. CDR1 and CDR2 from the germline V gene are SGHAT and FQNNGV. CDR3 nucleotides: TGTGCCAGCAGCCCCAGACTAGCGGGAGAAGAGACCCAGTACTTC. This gives the protein CASSPRLAGEETQYF.

The chain carries TRBV6-6 and TRBJ1-2; no clear D. V was pared by 6 bases and J by 4 bases, with 18 bases between. The CDR3 has 15 amino acids. Germline V gene sequence: CDR1 MNHNY, CDR2 SVGAGI (reference sequence). The CDR3 spells CASRSPAKPPYGYTF. CDR3 DNA: TGTGCCAGCAGGTCCCCCGCGAAGCCCCCCTATGGCTACACCTTC.

The V gene is TRBV28, the J gene TRBJ2-3; 10 bases map to TRBD1. CDR1 is MDHEN, CDR2 SYDVKM, per germline. The CDR3 is 15 amino acids. V was clipped by 4 bases and J by 1 base; unmatched bases: 2. The CDR3 DNA reads TGTGCCAGCAGTTCCGACAGGGGGCGCACAGATACGCAGTATTTT. Protein sequence: CASSSDRGRTDTQYF.

In this sample, this clone turned up once. This sequence joins TRBV6-5 and TRBJ2-7; 14 positions match TRBD2. Trimming removed 2 bases from V and 3 bases from J; junction bases left unmatched: 3. The CDR3 runs 16 residues. Per the germline V gene, CDR1 is MNHEY and CDR2 is SVGAGI. CDR3 DNA: TGTGCCAGCAGTTACGGGACTAGCGGGGGAAACTACGAGCAGTACTTC. Its translation: CASSYGTSGGNYEQYF.

J is TRBJ2-7 and V is TRBV6-5; D might be TRBD2 (6 bases). V was trimmed by 2 bases and J by 7 bases, leaving 12 bases between them. CDR3 length: 13 residues. CDR1 and CDR2 (germline): MNHEY, SVGAGI. In nucleotides, the CDR3 is TGTGCCAGCAGTTACGGCGGGATAGGAGAGCAGTACTTC. This translates into CASSYGGIGEQYF.

The V and J genes are TRBV5-4 and TRBJ2-3; TRBD2 aligns across 8 bases. The junction had 9 bases not matched to a gene; V was cut back by 3 bases and J by 0 bases. There are 17 residues in the CDR3. From germline, CDR1 is SGHNT and CDR2 YYREEE (reference sequence). CDR3 protein: CASSSLSTSGSTDTQYF. DNA for the CDR3: TGTGCCAGCAGCTCTTTGAGTACTAGCGGTAGCACAGATACGCAGTATTTT.

This clone turned up a few times. V usage is TRBV4-1 and J usage is TRBJ2-7; 10 bases fit TRBD2. Per germline, CDR1 MGHRA and CDR2 YSYEKL. The CDR3 has 16 amino acids. With V trimmed by 1 base and J by 1 base, 4 bases remained unmatched. The CDR3 spells CASSQVAGGGSYEQYF. As DNA, the CDR3 is TGCGCCAGCAGCCAAGTAGCGGGAGGTGGGTCCTACGAGCAGTACTTC.

The chain links TRBV2 to TRBJ2-3; the match to TRBD2 covers 7 bases. Germline assignment: CDR1 SNHLY and CDR2 FYNNEI. With 7 bases clipped from V and 5 bases from J, the junction kept 9 bases outside the gene matches. This CDR3 comprises 14 residues. CDR3 nucleotide sequence: TGTGCCAGCACCGGAAGACTAGCAGGAGATACGCAGTATTTT. Protein sequence: CASTGRLAGDTQYF.

The V gene is TRBV2, the J gene TRBJ2-7; D possibly corresponds to TRBD1 (6 bases). The CDR3 has 16 amino acids. V was clipped by 6 bases and J by 1 base, with 19 bases between them. Per germline, CDR1 SNHLY and CDR2 FYNNEI. CDR3 nucleotide sequence: TGTGCCAGCAGCCGACGCGTGGGCAGGGGTTCCTACGAGCAGTACTTC. Its protein product is CASSRRVGRGSYEQYF.

The genes are TRBV9 and TRBJ1-2; 7 nucleotides line up with TRBD1. V trimming: 0 bases; J trimming: 4 bases; junction bases outside the gene matches: 3. Germline V gene data show CDR1 as SGDLS and CDR2 as YYNGEE. This CDR3 is 14 amino acids long. CDR3 nucleotides: TGTGCCAGCAGCGTAGAGGACAGGTCCTATGGCTACACCTTC. Its protein is CASSVEDRSYGYTF.

This chain links TRBV11-2 with TRBJ2-3, with a possible D match to TRBD2 (5 bases). Trimming took 7 bases from V and 7 from J, leaving 12 bases between them. The CDR3 contains 12 residues. Germline-derived CDR1 and CDR2 are SGHAT and FQNNGV. The CDR3 spells CASNLYGNTQYF. The CDR3 nucleotides are TGTGCCAGCAACCTATACGGGAATACGCAGTATTTT.

The chain has TRBV28 and TRBJ2-1; TRBD2 agrees at 11 bases. The CDR3 is 16 residues long. Looked up from germline, CDR1 is MDHEN and CDR2 is SYDVKM. Trimming cost V 4 bases and J 3 bases; bases outside gene matches: 5. The CDR3 reads CASSSTSGSFYNEQFF. CDR3 DNA: TGTGCCAGCAGTTCCACTAGCGGGAGTTTCTACAATGAGCAGTTCTTC.

V and J are TRBV28 and TRBJ1-2, with 8 positions matching TRBD1. The CDR3 consists of 15 residues. The germline CDR1 and CDR2 sequences are MDHEN and SYDVKM. The trim removed 5 bases at V and 8 bases at J, leaving 13 bases unmatched. CDR3 protein: CASSPEGQGLIGYTF. The DNA for the CDR3 is TGTGCCAGCAGTCCCGAAGGACAGGGACTGATCGGCTACACCTTC.

The chain uses TRBV19 and TRBJ1-4; the D gene is possibly TRBD1 (6 bases). There are 14 residues in the CDR3. Trimming stripped 4 bases from V and 8 bases from J, with 14 bases between. The germline V gene has CDR1 LNHDA and CDR2 SQIVND (reference sequence). CDR3 region: CASSNTGMEEKLFF. DNA of the CDR3: TGTGCCAGTAGTAATACAGGGATGGAAGAAAAACTGTTTTTT.

V is TRBV5-1 and J is TRBJ2-3; 9 bases match TRBD2. The CDR3 totals 15 residues. J gave up 1 base and V 2 bases, and 2 bases lay outside the gene matches. Germline V CDR1 and CDR2: SGHRS, YFSETQ. The CDR3 coding sequence is TGCGCCAGCAGCTTAACTAGCGGGCGCACAGATACGCAGTATTTT. As protein: CASSLTSGRTDTQYF. Supplemented by reference TRBV5-1 and TRBJ2-3, the full variable domain reads KAGVTQTPRYLIKTRGQQVTLSCSPISGHRSVSWYQQTPGQGLQFLFEYFSETQRNKGNFPGRFSGRQFSNSRSEMNVSTLELGDSALYLCASSLTSGRTDTQYFGPGTRLTVL.